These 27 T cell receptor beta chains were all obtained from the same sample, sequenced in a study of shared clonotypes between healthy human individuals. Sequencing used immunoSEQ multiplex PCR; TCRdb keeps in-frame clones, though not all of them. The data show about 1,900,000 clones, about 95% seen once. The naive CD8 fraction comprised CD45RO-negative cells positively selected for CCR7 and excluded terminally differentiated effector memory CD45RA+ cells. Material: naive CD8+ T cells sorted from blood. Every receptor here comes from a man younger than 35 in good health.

As DNA, the CDR3 is TGTGCCAGCAGATACATGGGAAATTCCCAAGAGACCCAGTACTTC. It specifies CASRYMGNSQETQYF. The V call is TRBV6-5, the J call TRBJ2-5; D is unclear. Germline-derived CDR1 and CDR2 are MNHEY and SVGAGI. Trimming cost V 6 bases and J 1 base, with 15 bases left between them. CDR3 length: 15 residues.

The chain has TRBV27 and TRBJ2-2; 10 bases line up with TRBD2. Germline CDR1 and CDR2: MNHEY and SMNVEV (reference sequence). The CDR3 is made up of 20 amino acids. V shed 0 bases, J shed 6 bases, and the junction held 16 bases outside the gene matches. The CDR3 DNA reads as TGTGCCAGCAGTTTATCGATAATCCCACTAGCGGGAAATCCGGCCGGGGAGCTGTTTTTT. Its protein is CASSLSIIPLAGNPAGELFF.

CDR3 nucleotides: TGTGCCAGCAGCTTGGAAGGGAACCCAGATACGCAGTATTTT. It translates to CASSLEGNPDTQYF. The chain joins TRBV5-8 to TRBJ2-3; D call uncertain. CDR3 length equals 14 residues. V shed 0 bases and J shed 4 bases, with 9 bases lying between them. The germline V gene encodes CDR1 SGHTS and CDR2 YDEGEE.

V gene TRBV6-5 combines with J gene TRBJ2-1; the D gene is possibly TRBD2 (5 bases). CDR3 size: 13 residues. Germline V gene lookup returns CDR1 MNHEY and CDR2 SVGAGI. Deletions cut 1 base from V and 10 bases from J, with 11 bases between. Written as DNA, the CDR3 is TGTGCCAGCAGTTACTACGGGTCGGGGGAGCAGTTCTTC. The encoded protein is CASSYYGSGEQFF.

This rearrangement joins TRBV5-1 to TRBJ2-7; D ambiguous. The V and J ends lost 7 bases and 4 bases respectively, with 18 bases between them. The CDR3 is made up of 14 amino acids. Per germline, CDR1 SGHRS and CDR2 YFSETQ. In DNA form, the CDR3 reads TGCGCCAGCTCCAGGTGGGAAACTGGGTACGAGCAGTACTTC. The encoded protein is CASSRWETGYEQYF. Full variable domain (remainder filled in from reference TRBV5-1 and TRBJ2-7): KAGVTQTPRYLIKTRGQQVTLSCSPISGHRSVSWYQQTPGQGLQFLFEYFSETQRNKGNFPGRFSGRQFSNSRSEMNVSTLELGDSALYLCASSRWETGYEQYFGPGTRLTVT.

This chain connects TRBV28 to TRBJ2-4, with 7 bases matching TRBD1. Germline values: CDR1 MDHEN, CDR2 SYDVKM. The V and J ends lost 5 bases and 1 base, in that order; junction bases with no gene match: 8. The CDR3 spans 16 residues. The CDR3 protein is CASSIEGQPAKNIQYF. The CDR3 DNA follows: TGTGCCAGCAGTATAGAGGGACAGCCGGCCAAAAACATTCAGTACTTC.

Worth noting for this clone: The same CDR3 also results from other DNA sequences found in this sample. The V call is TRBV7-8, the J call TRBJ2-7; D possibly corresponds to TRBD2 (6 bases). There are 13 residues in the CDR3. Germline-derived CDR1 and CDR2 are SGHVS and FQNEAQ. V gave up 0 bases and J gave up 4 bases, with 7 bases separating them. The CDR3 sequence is CASSLAGGYEQYF. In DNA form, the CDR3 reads TGTGCCAGCAGCTTAGCGGGAGGTTACGAGCAGTACTTC.

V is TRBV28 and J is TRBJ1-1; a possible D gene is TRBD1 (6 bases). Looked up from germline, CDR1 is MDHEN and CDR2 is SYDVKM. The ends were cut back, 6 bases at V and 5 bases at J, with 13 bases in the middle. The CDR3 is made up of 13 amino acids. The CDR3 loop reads CASRFAGATEAFF. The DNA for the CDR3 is TGTGCCAGCAGGTTCGCAGGGGCGACTGAAGCTTTCTTT.

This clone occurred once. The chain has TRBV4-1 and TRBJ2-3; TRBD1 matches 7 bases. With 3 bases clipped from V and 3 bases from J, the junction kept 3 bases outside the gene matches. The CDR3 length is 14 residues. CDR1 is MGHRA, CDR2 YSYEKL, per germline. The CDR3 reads CASSHSTGTDTQYF. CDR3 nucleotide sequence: TGCGCCAGCAGCCATTCGACAGGGACAGATACGCAGTATTTT.

CDR3 sequence: CASSLILEETQYF. Written as DNA, the CDR3 is TGTGCCAGCAGCTTAATCCTAGAAGAGACCCAGTACTTC. The J gene is TRBJ2-5, the V gene TRBV7-9, with unresolved D. Germline V CDR1 and CDR2: SEHNR, FQNEAQ (reference sequence). Between the trimmed V and J ends, which lost 2 bases and 3 bases, there was a span of 7 bases. CDR3 length: 13 residues.

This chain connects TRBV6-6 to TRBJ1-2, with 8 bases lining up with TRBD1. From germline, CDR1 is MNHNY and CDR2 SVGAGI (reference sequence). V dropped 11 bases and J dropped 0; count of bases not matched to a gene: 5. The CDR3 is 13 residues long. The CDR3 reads CALRGQANYGYTF. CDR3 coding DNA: TGTGCCCTGAGGGGACAGGCTAACTATGGCTACACCTTC.

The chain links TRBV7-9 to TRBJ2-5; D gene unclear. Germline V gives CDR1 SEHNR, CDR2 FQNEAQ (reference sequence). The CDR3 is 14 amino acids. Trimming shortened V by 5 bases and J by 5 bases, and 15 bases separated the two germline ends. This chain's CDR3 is CASSVAQFGETQYF. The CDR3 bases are TGTGCCAGCAGCGTGGCGCAGTTTGGGGAGACCCAGTACTTC.

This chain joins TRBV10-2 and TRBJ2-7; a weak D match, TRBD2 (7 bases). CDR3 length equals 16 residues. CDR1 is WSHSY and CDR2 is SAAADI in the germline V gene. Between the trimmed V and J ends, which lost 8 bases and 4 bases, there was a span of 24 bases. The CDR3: CASAPVIGGAGYEQYF. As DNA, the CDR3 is TGCGCCAGCGCGCCAGTAATAGGGGGGGCTGGGTACGAGCAGTACTTC.

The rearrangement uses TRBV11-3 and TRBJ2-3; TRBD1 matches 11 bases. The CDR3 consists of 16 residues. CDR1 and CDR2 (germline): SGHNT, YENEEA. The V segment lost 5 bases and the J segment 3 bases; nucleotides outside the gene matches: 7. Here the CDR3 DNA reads TGTGCCAGCAGCCAACTCGGGACAGGGGGGACAGATACGCAGTATTTT. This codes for CASSQLGTGGTDTQYF.

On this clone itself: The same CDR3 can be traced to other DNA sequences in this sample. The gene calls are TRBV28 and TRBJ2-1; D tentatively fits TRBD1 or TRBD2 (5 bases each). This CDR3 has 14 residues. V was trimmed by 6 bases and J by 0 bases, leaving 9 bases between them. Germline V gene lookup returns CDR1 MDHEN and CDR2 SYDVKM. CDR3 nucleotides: TGTGCCAGCAGAGGGGCGGGCTCCTACAATGAGCAGTTCTTC. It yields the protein CASRGAGSYNEQFF. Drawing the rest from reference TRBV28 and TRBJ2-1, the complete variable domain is DVKVTQSSRYLVKRTGEKVFLECVQDMDHENMFWYRQDPGLGLRLIYFSYDVKMKEKGDIPEGYSVSREKKERFSLILESASTNQTSMYLCASRGAGSYNEQFFGPGTRLTVL.

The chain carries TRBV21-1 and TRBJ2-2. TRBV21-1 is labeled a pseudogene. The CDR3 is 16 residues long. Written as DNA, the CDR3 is TGTGCCAGCAGCCAAAGGGCGGGACAGAACACCGGGGAGCTGTTTTTT. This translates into CASSQRAGQNTGELFF.

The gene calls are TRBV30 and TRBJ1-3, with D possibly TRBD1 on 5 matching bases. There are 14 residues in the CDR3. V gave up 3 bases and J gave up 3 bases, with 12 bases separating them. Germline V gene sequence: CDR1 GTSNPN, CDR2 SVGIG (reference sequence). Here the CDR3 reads CAWSAWGGGNTIYF. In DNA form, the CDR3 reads TGTGCCTGGAGCGCCTGGGGGGGTGGAAACACCATATATTTT.

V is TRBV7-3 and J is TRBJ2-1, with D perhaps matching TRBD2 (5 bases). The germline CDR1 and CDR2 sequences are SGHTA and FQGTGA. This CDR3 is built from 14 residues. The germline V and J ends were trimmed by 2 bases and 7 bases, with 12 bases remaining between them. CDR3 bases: TGTGCCAGCAGCTTATTCGGTCCGGGGAATGAGCAGTTCTTC. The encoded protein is CASSLFGPGNEQFF.

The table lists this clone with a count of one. The CDR3 spells CASSPGTSGSVDEQFF. The CDR3 DNA is TGTGCCAGCAGCCCAGGGACTAGCGGGAGCGTCGATGAGCAGTTCTTC. The chain employs TRBV5-8 and TRBJ2-1; TRBD2 matches 14 bases. With 4 bases clipped from V and 8 bases from J, the junction kept 8 bases outside the gene matches. Germline V gene data show CDR1 as SGHTS and CDR2 as YDEGEE. CDR3 length: 16 amino acids. Drawing the rest from reference TRBV5-8 and TRBJ2-1, the complete variable domain is EAGVTQSPTHLIKTRGQQATLRCSPISGHTSVYWYQQALGLGLQFLLWYDEGEERNRGNFPPRFSGRQFPNYSSELNVNALELEDSALYLCASSPGTSGSVDEQFFGPGTRLTVL.

The CDR3 sequence is CASSRTSGGTDTQYF. The DNA of the CDR3 is TGTGCCAGCAGCAGGACTAGCGGGGGCACAGATACGCAGTATTTT. The chain is built from TRBV9 and TRBJ2-3; TRBD2 agrees at 12 bases. The CDR3 consists of 15 residues. Germline V CDR1 and CDR2: SGDLS, YYNGEE. With V trimmed by 4 bases and J by 1 base, 1 base remained unmatched. The entire variable domain, with the rest obtained from reference TRBV9 and TRBJ2-3, is as follows: DSGVTQTPKHLITATGQRVTLRCSPRSGDLSVYWYQQSLDQGLQFLIQYYNGEERAKGNILERFSAQQFPDLHSELNLSSLELGDSALYFCASSRTSGGTDTQYFGPGTRLTVL.

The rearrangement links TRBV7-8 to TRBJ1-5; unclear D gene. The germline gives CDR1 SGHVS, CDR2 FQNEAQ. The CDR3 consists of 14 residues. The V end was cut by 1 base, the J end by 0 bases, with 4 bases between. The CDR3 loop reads CASSLVDSNQPQHF. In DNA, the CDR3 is TGTGCCAGCAGCTTAGTCGATAGCAATCAGCCCCAGCATTTT.

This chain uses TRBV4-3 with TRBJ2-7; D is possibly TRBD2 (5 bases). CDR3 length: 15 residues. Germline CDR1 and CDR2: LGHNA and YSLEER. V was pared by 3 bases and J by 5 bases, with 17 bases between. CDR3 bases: TGCGCCAGCAGCCATTATGAGGGCCCGGGGAACGAGCAGTACTTC. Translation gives CASSHYEGPGNEQYF.

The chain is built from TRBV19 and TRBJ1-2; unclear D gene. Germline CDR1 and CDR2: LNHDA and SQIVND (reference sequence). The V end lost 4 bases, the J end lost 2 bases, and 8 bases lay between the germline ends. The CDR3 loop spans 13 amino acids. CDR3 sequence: CASSRVLNYGYTF. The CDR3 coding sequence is TGTGCCAGTAGTAGGGTTCTGAACTATGGCTACACCTTC. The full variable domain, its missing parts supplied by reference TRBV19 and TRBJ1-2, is DGGITQSPKYLFRKEGQNVTLSCEQNLNHDAMYWYRQDPGQGLRLIYYSQIVNDFQKGDIAEGYSVSREKKESFPLTVTSAQKNPTAFYLCASSRVLNYGYTFGSGTRLTVV.

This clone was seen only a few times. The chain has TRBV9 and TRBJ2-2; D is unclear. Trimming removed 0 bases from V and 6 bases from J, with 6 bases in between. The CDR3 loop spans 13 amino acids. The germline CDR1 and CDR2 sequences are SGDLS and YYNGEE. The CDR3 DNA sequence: TGTGCCAGCAGCGTAGCTACGTCCGGGGAGCTGTTTTTT. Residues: CASSVATSGELFF.

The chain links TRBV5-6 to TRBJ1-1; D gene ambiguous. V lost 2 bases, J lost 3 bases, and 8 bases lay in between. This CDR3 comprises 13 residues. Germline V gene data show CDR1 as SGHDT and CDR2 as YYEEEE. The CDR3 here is CASSFAADTEAFF. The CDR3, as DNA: TGTGCCAGCAGCTTTGCGGCGGACACTGAAGCTTTCTTT.

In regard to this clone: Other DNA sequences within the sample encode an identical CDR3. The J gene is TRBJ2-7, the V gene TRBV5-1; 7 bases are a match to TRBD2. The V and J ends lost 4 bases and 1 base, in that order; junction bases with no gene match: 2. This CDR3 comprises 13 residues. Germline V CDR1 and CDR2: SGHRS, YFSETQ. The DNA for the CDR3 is TGCGCCAGCAGCCTAGCGGAGTCCTACGAGCAGTACTTC. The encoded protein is CASSLAESYEQYF.

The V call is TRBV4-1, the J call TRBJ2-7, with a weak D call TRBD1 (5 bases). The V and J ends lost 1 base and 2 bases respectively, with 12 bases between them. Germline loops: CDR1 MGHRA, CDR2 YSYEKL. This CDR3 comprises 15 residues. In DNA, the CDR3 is TGCGCCAGCAGCCAAGGAACGACAGCAACCTACGAGCAGTACTTC. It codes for CASSQGTTATYEQYF.